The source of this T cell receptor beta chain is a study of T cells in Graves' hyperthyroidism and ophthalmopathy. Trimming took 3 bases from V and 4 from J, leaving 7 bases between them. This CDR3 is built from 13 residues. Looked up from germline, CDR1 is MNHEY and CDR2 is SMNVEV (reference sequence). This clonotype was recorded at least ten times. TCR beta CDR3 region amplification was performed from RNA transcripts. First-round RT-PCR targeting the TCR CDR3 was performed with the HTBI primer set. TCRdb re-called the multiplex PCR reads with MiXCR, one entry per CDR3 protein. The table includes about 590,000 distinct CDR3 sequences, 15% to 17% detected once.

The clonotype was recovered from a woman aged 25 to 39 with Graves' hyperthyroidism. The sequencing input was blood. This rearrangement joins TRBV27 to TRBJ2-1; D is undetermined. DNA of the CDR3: TGTGCCAGCAGTTTGTCACAGTACAATGAGCAGTTCTTC. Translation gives CASSLSQYNEQFF.